This T cell receptor beta chain was retrieved from a study of cytomegalovirus exposure and HLA in healthy donors (dated by TCRdb to about 2017). Notes on the research overall: The roughly 670 repertoires of the first cohort and the 120 validation repertoires were produced on the same platform, according to a later analysis. The study was designed to test whether signatures of past pathogen exposure could be identified by cataloging public T cell receptors. A separate validation cohort of over 95 different subjects was used in addition to the approximately 610-subject first cohort. High-throughput TCR immunosequencing, statistical association of individual TCRs with disease status, and machine learning were combined to predict cytomegalovirus infection status. Paper-wide results and their limitations: A few of the identified cytomegalovirus-associated TCR beta chains were confirmed in vitro to be specific for cytomegalovirus antigens. While some public TCRs were present in many individuals, most TCR sequences turned up only very rarely across donors. The validation cohort had no HLA typing available for a later analysis, so co-occurrence within that cohort was assessed over all 120 or so repertoires. The study listed 164 TCR beta chains as associated with cytomegalovirus. The classifier was reported to diagnose cytomegalovirus status with high specificity and sensitivity in both the original cohort and the validation cohort. It was suggested by the authors that the approach could potentially be generalized to other disease states and immunological phenotypes. A later analysis found that TCRs clustered in the first cohort also tended to co-occur in the roughly 110 validation repertoires, with roughly 95% of cluster scores above 0.

Library preparation employed the immunoSEQ multiplex PCR assay. Concerning the study's data processing: A statistical classification framework was developed to diagnose cytomegalovirus status using the catalog of TCR beta chain sequences. Sourced from immuneACCESS, this table was stored by TCRdb with only in-frame sequences that have V and J called. A share of the clones is absent; for the studies checked, an unresolved V gene accounts for under half, and the remainder has no known explanation. D and trimming come from the DNA, and the V and J calls and clone size come from that table. Here the sample has 60,000 to 65,000 clones; around 95% occur a single time. In total, the top ten clones hold about 6% of the sample. In regard to this clone: The antigen this receptor binds is unknown. The sample holds no much larger clone one base away, and base qualities are not on file.

Taken from the germline V gene, the CDR1 and CDR2 loops are MDHEN and SYDVKM. The CDR3 contains 15 residues, cysteine and phenylalanine counted. CDR3 DNA only is kept here, 45 bases in frame from base 1. At the junction V is shortened by 5 bases and J by 3 bases; bases outside the gene matches: 8. The donors were included in the validation cohort of some 110 subjects, a group kept apart from the roughly 670-subject first cohort. The clonotype was recovered from a woman under 30 in good health and CMV-seropositive. Sequencing input: PBMCs. This sequence uses TRBV28 and TRBJ2-7; TRBD2 agrees with 9 junctional bases. The bases are TGTGCCAGCAGTCGCCCGGGACTAGCCGGCTACGAGCAGTACTTC. It translates to CASSRPGLAGYEQYF.